This entry is about one TCR beta chain. Its antigen is still unknown. No per-base quality is available; no much larger clone lies one base away. TCRbeta CDR3 regions were immunosequenced from genomic DNA with the immunoSEQ Assay. Prior to high-throughput sequencing, genomic DNA was amplified by bias-controlled multiplex PCR. In the paper's pipeline: To quantify the absolute abundance of each unique TCRbeta CDR3 region, the sequences were collapsed and filtered. Clonality, defined as 1 minus Pielou's evenness, was calculated using productive rearrangements only. To compute tumor T-cell fraction, TCRbeta template counts were normalized to usable DNA, with usable DNA estimated from several housekeeping genes. Clones with significantly greater frequencies in on-treatment versus baseline samples were identified using a previously published method. In TCRdb, the immuneACCESS table is reduced to in-frame sequences with V and J assigned. These tables do not hold every clone; where another copy was compared, an unresolved V gene accounts for under half, and the others remain unexplained. The V and J calls and the clone size are those of that table, but D and trimming were determined from the DNA. The sample yields about 20,000 clones; roughly 73% were counted once. Under 5% of the sample comes from the top ten.

Trimming costs V 1 base and J 3 bases, and their ends lie 16 bases apart. The CDR3, cysteine through phenylalanine, is 16 amino acids long. Solely the CDR3 DNA is kept, with 48 bases framed from the first base. For CDR1 and CDR2, the germline V gene (reference sequence) lists LNHDA and SQIVND. This entry is derived from a study of sequential checkpoint blockade in melanoma (dated by TCRdb to the late 2010s). Some background on the complete study: Patients were assigned by 1:1 randomization to either first-line nivolumab followed by ipilimumab (arm A) or ipilimumab followed by nivolumab (arm B). Both trial sequences were followed by maintenance nivolumab. DNA from 91 pretreatment melanoma tumor samples underwent TCRbeta immunosequencing. For around 21 patients, matched tumor biopsies were obtained before treatment and at week 13, following single-agent nivolumab (arm A) or ipilimumab (arm B). About 80% of the matched tumor biopsy pairs taken before and after treatment were from the same lesion. The study at large found these results: Patients with increases in tumor T-cell fraction and clonality by week 13 were approximately 30 times more likely to achieve clinical benefit. Small sample sizes and reduced statistical power limited the within-arm analyses of tumor T-cell fraction. The model for predicting response that combines TCR metrics with mutation burden needs to be validated in larger, independent patient cohorts. In the nivolumab-first arm (arm A), an association was found between pretreatment tumor TIL clonality and response (P = .04). PD-L1 staining and CD8+ T-cell counts correlated with tumor T-cell fraction and clonality, whereas mutational load did not.

Read against the paper, the sample's treatment or condition label means: randomized to nivolumab then ipilimumab (arm A) or the reverse (arm B). None of the trial patients had been given prior DNA-damaging chemotherapy. Samples were obtained from patients with melanoma enrolled in CheckMate 064, a randomized, open-label phase II trial of sequential checkpoint blockade. Tumor TCR sequencing used genomic DNA from formalin-fixed paraffin-embedded (FFPE) tissue samples. The sample in question was tumor tissue (inferred from file names), obtained from a patient given nivolumab and ipilimumab in sequence. The chain is encoded by TRBV19 joined to TRBJ2-7; the D gene cannot be resolved reliably. This receptor was obtained from a human donor with melanoma. The base sequence is TGTGCCAGTAGTATAGCCCTATGGCGACCTCACTACGAGCAGTACTTC. It encodes CASSIALWRPHYEQYF.